Listed below are T cell receptor beta chains from one sample, sequenced in a study of T cell repertoires in cytomegalovirus infection. Their antigens remain unidentified. TCRdb reanalysed the reads using MiXCR and keeps one entry per CDR3 protein. The sample records approximately 1,000,000 distinct CDR3 sequences, roughly 30% being singletons. Source: cultured CD8+ T cells from PBMCs, taken from culture after CMV antigen stimulation. The receptors were gathered from a human donor in good health (CMV status not recorded). Some clones in this sample may be carry-over from other donors' samples. Both conserved end residues are part of each CDR3. The order of the fields is J gene, clone size, D gene, V gene, CDR3 DNA, CDR3 protein. D genes are given only for firm matches. Part of the rows lack a size; the others show once, few, many or a class for expanded clones.

J gene: TRBJ2-5
clone size: -
D gene: -
V gene: TRBV2
CDR3 DNA: TGTGCCAGCAGTGTGGTTGGGGGCCAAGAGACCCAGTACTTC
CDR3 protein: CASSVVGGQETQYF

J gene: TRBJ2-1
clone size: -
D gene: -
V gene: TRBV2
CDR3 DNA: TGTGCCACCCCAGCTAACCTTCGGTACAATGAGCAGTTCTTC
CDR3 protein: CATPANLRYNEQFF

J gene: TRBJ1-2
clone size: many
D gene: TRBD1
V gene: TRBV7-2
CDR3 DNA: TGTGCCAGCAGCGAGGACAGGGTGGATGGCTACACCTTC
CDR3 protein: CASSEDRVDGYTF

J gene: TRBJ2-5
clone size: few
D gene: TRBD2
V gene: TRBV27
CDR3 DNA: TGTGCCAGCAGCCCCCCCCTAGCGGGGGGGCCTGGGAAGACCCAGTACTTC
CDR3 protein: CASSPPLAGGPGKTQYF

J gene: TRBJ1-2
clone size: -
D gene: -
V gene: TRBV7-6
CDR3 DNA: TGTGCCGGCAGCTTCCCGTTAGGTGGGGAGCCTAACTATGGCTACACCTTC
CDR3 protein: CAGSFPLGGEPNYGYTF

J gene: TRBJ2-2
clone size: -
D gene: -
V gene: TRBV4-3
CDR3 DNA: TGCGCCAGCAGCCAAGACGGGGGTACGGGGCTTAACACCGGGGAGCTGTTTTTT
CDR3 protein: CASSQDGGTGLNTGELFF

J gene: TRBJ2-6
clone size: -
D gene: -
V gene: TRBV29-1
CDR3 DNA: TGCAGCGTTGAAGATCGGCCGTACTCTGGGGCCAACGTCCTGACTTTC
CDR3 protein: CSVEDRPYSGANVLTF

J gene: TRBJ1-2
clone size: -
D gene: -
V gene: TRBV12-5
CDR3 DNA: TGTGCTAGTCGGCCGTTGGACAGCCCCTATGGCTACACCTTC
CDR3 protein: CASRPLDSPYGYTF

J gene: TRBJ1-5
clone size: -
D gene: -
V gene: TRBV6-1
CDR3 DNA: TGTGCCAGCAGGTCGGACGGAAATCAGCCCCAGCATTTT
CDR3 protein: CASRSDGNQPQHF

J gene: TRBJ1-2
clone size: few
D gene: -
V gene: TRBV12-3/TRBV12-4
CDR3 DNA: TGTGCCAGCAGTCCCGGGTTACTAGGGGGTTTGGACTATGGCTACACCTTC
CDR3 protein: CASSPGLLGGLDYGYTF

J gene: TRBJ2-5
clone size: few
D gene: TRBD2
V gene: TRBV7-3
CDR3 DNA: TGTGCCAGCAGCCTTGGGGAACTAGCGGGGGCCTCAGTAGAGACCCAGTACTTC
CDR3 protein: CASSLGELAGASVETQYF

J gene: TRBJ1-2
clone size: few
D gene: -
V gene: TRBV14
CDR3 DNA: TGTGCCAGCAGCCAAGTGAGGGACTTAACCTTC
CDR3 protein: CASSQVRDLTF

J gene: TRBJ1-2
clone size: many
D gene: -
V gene: TRBV7-9
CDR3 DNA: TGTGCCAGCAGCTTAGCGTGGGCAGAGGATGACTATGGCTACACCTTC
CDR3 protein: CASSLAWAEDDYGYTF

J gene: TRBJ2-2
clone size: -
D gene: TRBD2
V gene: TRBV6-4
CDR3 DNA: TGTGCCAGCAGTGACGCGGCTAGCGGGGGCACCGGGGAGCTGTTTTTT
CDR3 protein: CASSDAASGGTGELFF

J gene: TRBJ1-5
clone size: -
D gene: -
V gene: TRBV20-1
CDR3 DNA: TGCAGTGCTAGTCTCAGAACTAGCAATCAGCCCCAGCATTTT
CDR3 protein: CSASLRTSNQPQHF

J gene: TRBJ1-6
clone size: few
D gene: TRBD1
V gene: TRBV12-5
CDR3 DNA: TGTGCTAGTGGTCAGGACTGGACAGGGGTTTCACCCCTCCACTTT
CDR3 protein: CASGQDWTGVSPLHF

J gene: TRBJ2-5
clone size: many
D gene: -
V gene: TRBV7-2
CDR3 DNA: TGTGCCAGCAGCTTAGTCCCTTTTTATCTCCAAGAGACCCAGTACTTC
CDR3 protein: CASSLVPFYLQETQYF

J gene: TRBJ2-7
clone size: -
D gene: TRBD2
V gene: TRBV19
CDR3 DNA: TGTGCCAGTAGTCCTGGACTAGCGGGGGCCCCCTACGAGCAGTACTTC
CDR3 protein: CASSPGLAGAPYEQYF

J gene: TRBJ2-3
clone size: -
D gene: TRBD2
V gene: TRBV19
CDR3 DNA: TGTGCCAGTAGTATAGCTACTAGCGGGTACACAGATACGCAGTATTTT
CDR3 protein: CASSIATSGYTDTQYF

J gene: TRBJ1-5
clone size: -
D gene: -
V gene: TRBV7-2
CDR3 DNA: TGTGCCAGCAGCTTGAACGGTTTTTATAGCAATCAGCCCCAGCATTTT
CDR3 protein: CASSLNGFYSNQPQHF

J gene: TRBJ1-1
clone size: few
D gene: -
V gene: TRBV12-5
CDR3 DNA: TGTGCTAGTGGCCCGGGACGGGCTGAAGCTTTCTTT
CDR3 protein: CASGPGRAEAFF

J gene: TRBJ1-2
clone size: -
D gene: TRBD1
V gene: TRBV2
CDR3 DNA: TGTGCCATCAAGACAGGGAACTATGGCTACACCTTC
CDR3 protein: CAIKTGNYGYTF

J gene: TRBJ1-5
clone size: -
D gene: -
V gene: TRBV6-1
CDR3 DNA: TGTGCCAGCAGGCCCTACCCTGGGCAGCCCCAGCATTTT
CDR3 protein: CASRPYPGQPQHF

J gene: TRBJ2-1
clone size: few
D gene: -
V gene: TRBV7-6
CDR3 DNA: TGTGCCAGCAGCTTAGGGCATATGACCTCCTACAATGAGCAGTTCTTC
CDR3 protein: CASSLGHMTSYNEQFF

J gene: TRBJ2-5
clone size: many
D gene: -
V gene: TRBV12-3/TRBV12-4
CDR3 DNA: TGTGCCAGCAGTTTAGGGGGAATGGGAGAGACCCAGTACTTC
CDR3 protein: CASSLGGMGETQYF

J gene: TRBJ2-3
clone size: few
D gene: TRBD1
V gene: TRBV6-6
CDR3 DNA: TGTGCCAGCAGTTACCGTCCTGGACAGGGTTTAGGAGCAGATACGCAGTATTTT
CDR3 protein: CASSYRPGQGLGADTQYF

J gene: TRBJ2-1
clone size: -
D gene: TRBD1
V gene: TRBV6-1
CDR3 DNA: TGTGCCAGCAGTCCCGACAGGGACGTCCTCCTGAATGAGCAGTTCTTC
CDR3 protein: CASSPDRDVLLNEQFF

J gene: TRBJ2-1
clone size: -
D gene: TRBD2
V gene: TRBV7-2
CDR3 DNA: TGTGTCAGCACCGGGGGGGGGGTATTTTATGTTGAGCAGTTCTTC
CDR3 protein: CVSTGGGVFYVEQFF

J gene: TRBJ2-2
clone size: few
D gene: -
V gene: TRBV24-1
CDR3 DNA: TGTGCCACCAGTGATGCCATGGCCGGGGAGCTGTTTTTT
CDR3 protein: CATSDAMAGELFF

J gene: TRBJ1-1
clone size: -
D gene: -
V gene: TRBV19
CDR3 DNA: TGTGCCAGTACCGCAGGACAGCACATGAACACTGAAGCTTTCTTT
CDR3 protein: CASTAGQHMNTEAFF

J gene: TRBJ2-2
clone size: few
D gene: TRBD2
V gene: TRBV27
CDR3 DNA: TGTGCCAGCAGTTTAAGGGTCGCGGGGGGCCTGTTTTTT
CDR3 protein: CASSLRVAGGLFF

J gene: TRBJ1-1
clone size: -
D gene: -
V gene: TRBV4-1
CDR3 DNA: TGCGCCAGCAGCCAAAAGACACCGGGGAACACTGAAGCTTTCTTT
CDR3 protein: CASSQKTPGNTEAFF

J gene: TRBJ1-1
clone size: once
D gene: TRBD1
V gene: TRBV7-9
CDR3 DNA: TGTGCCAGCAGCTTGGGACAGGGGGTTACGAACACTGAAGCTTTCTTT
CDR3 protein: CASSLGQGVTNTEAFF

J gene: TRBJ1-1
clone size: few
D gene: -
V gene: TRBV12-3/TRBV12-4
CDR3 DNA: TGTGCCAGCAGGCGACAGGTCTCTGAAGCTTTCTTT
CDR3 protein: CASRRQVSEAFF

J gene: TRBJ1-2
clone size: -
D gene: -
V gene: TRBV7-8
CDR3 DNA: TGTGCCAGCAGCTTAGATCCCCGGGGGGGCTATGGCTACACCTTC
CDR3 protein: CASSLDPRGGYGYTF

J gene: TRBJ2-1
clone size: -
D gene: -
V gene: TRBV19
CDR3 DNA: TGTGCCAGTAGTGGGGATCTAAGGCCCCGACGATACAATGAGCAGTTCTTC
CDR3 protein: CASSGDLRPRRYNEQFF

J gene: TRBJ2-3
clone size: few
D gene: -
V gene: TRBV7-9
CDR3 DNA: TGTGCCGGGGCAGGTGGGCCTAGCACAGATACGCAGTATTTT
CDR3 protein: CAGAGGPSTDTQYF

J gene: TRBJ1-1
clone size: many
D gene: -
V gene: TRBV7-8
CDR3 DNA: TGTGCCAGCAGCGTCGGGCCCTTGAGGACTGAAGCTTTCTTT
CDR3 protein: CASSVGPLRTEAFF

J gene: TRBJ2-2
clone size: -
D gene: -
V gene: TRBV6-8
CDR3 DNA: TGTGCCAGCAGTCCTCCCGAAAGGGAGCTGTTTTTT
CDR3 protein: CASSPPERELFF

J gene: TRBJ1-2
clone size: -
D gene: -
V gene: TRBV19
CDR3 DNA: TGTGCCATAAGGTCCGATGGCTACACCTTC
CDR3 protein: CAIRSDGYTF

J gene: TRBJ2-1
clone size: -
D gene: TRBD2
V gene: TRBV27
CDR3 DNA: TGTGCCAGCAGTTACAATAGCGGGGGTAACAATGAGCAGTTCTTC
CDR3 protein: CASSYNSGGNNEQFF

J gene: TRBJ1-3
clone size: -
D gene: -
V gene: TRBV5-6
CDR3 DNA: TGTGCCAGCAGCTGGTTAACGGGGGGAAACGCCATATATTTT
CDR3 protein: CASSWLTGGNAIYF

J gene: TRBJ1-2
clone size: few
D gene: TRBD1
V gene: TRBV12-5
CDR3 DNA: TGTGCTAGTGGTTTGGAGAAAGGACAGGATGGCTACACCTTC
CDR3 protein: CASGLEKGQDGYTF

J gene: TRBJ2-3
clone size: -
D gene: -
V gene: TRBV6-1
CDR3 DNA: TGTGCCAACAGTGAATCTTCAGATGCAGCTAGCACAGATACGCAGTATTTT
CDR3 protein: CANSESSDAASTDTQYF

J gene: TRBJ2-5
clone size: few
D gene: -
V gene: TRBV20-1
CDR3 DNA: TGCAGTGTAGGACAGACCCAAGAGACCCAGTACTTC
CDR3 protein: CSVGQTQETQYF

J gene: TRBJ1-5
clone size: -
D gene: -
V gene: TRBV2
CDR3 DNA: TGTGCCAGCAGTGACGGAAGGGGTCAGCCCCAGCATTTT
CDR3 protein: CASSDGRGQPQHF

J gene: TRBJ2-1
clone size: few
D gene: -
V gene: TRBV7-9
CDR3 DNA: TGTGCCAGCAGACTACTGGGGCAGGGTGAGCAGTTCTTC
CDR3 protein: CASRLLGQGEQFF

J gene: TRBJ2-7
clone size: -
D gene: -
V gene: TRBV7-9
CDR3 DNA: TGTGCCAGCAGTATCCGGGGCGCGGGGGAGCAGTACTTC
CDR3 protein: CASSIRGAGEQYF

J gene: TRBJ1-2
clone size: few
D gene: -
V gene: TRBV5-5
CDR3 DNA: TGTGCCAGCAGCTTGGCGAGGCAACCTAACTATGGCTACACCTTC
CDR3 protein: CASSLARQPNYGYTF

J gene: TRBJ1-5
clone size: few
D gene: -
V gene: TRBV6-8
CDR3 DNA: TGTGCCAGCACTGCGGTATCGGGTCAGCCCCAGCATTTT
CDR3 protein: CASTAVSGQPQHF

J gene: TRBJ2-5
clone size: -
D gene: -
V gene: TRBV5-6
CDR3 DNA: TGTGCCAGCAGCCCTCAGGAGGAGACCCAGTACTTC
CDR3 protein: CASSPQEETQYF

J gene: TRBJ2-2
clone size: once
D gene: -
V gene: TRBV18
CDR3 DNA: TGTGCCAGCTCACCACCTGGGGTCCGCTCCGGGGAGCTGTTTTTT
CDR3 protein: CASSPPGVRSGELFF

J gene: TRBJ1-1
clone size: -
D gene: -
V gene: TRBV7-6
CDR3 DNA: TGTGCGAGCGGTAGGGTTCTCATGAACACTGAAGCTTTCTTT
CDR3 protein: CASGRVLMNTEAFF

J gene: TRBJ1-2
clone size: many
D gene: -
V gene: TRBV12-3/TRBV12-4
CDR3 DNA: TGTGCCAGCAGTTCAAACCGGGCCTTGGATGGCTACACCTTC
CDR3 protein: CASSSNRALDGYTF

J gene: TRBJ1-1
clone size: -
D gene: -
V gene: TRBV10-3
CDR3 DNA: TGTGCCATCAGTGATAGGGGTAACACTGAAGCTTTCTTT
CDR3 protein: CAISDRGNTEAFF

J gene: TRBJ1-5
clone size: many
D gene: -
V gene: TRBV12-5
CDR3 DNA: TGTGCTAGTGCCCTTGGGGGTGTTCACAATCAGCCCCAGCATTTT
CDR3 protein: CASALGGVHNQPQHF

J gene: TRBJ1-2
clone size: -
D gene: -
V gene: TRBV6-5
CDR3 DNA: TGTGCAGTCCACCCGGCCCTATTCTATGGCTACACCTTC
CDR3 protein: CAVHPALFYGYTF

J gene: TRBJ2-1
clone size: -
D gene: TRBD2
V gene: TRBV7-3
CDR3 DNA: TGTGCCAGCAGCTTACCATCTAGCGGGGGGTCCAGCTCCTACAATGAGCAGTTCTTC
CDR3 protein: CASSLPSSGGSSSYNEQFF

J gene: TRBJ2-1
clone size: -
D gene: -
V gene: TRBV5-1
CDR3 DNA: TGCGCCAGCAGCCTGGGTAGGTGGGAAAATGAGCAGTTCTTC
CDR3 protein: CASSLGRWENEQFF

J gene: TRBJ2-5
clone size: -
D gene: -
V gene: TRBV7-2
CDR3 DNA: TGTGCCAGCAGCTGGGGGGGCCCGGGGACCCAGTACTTC
CDR3 protein: CASSWGGPGTQYF